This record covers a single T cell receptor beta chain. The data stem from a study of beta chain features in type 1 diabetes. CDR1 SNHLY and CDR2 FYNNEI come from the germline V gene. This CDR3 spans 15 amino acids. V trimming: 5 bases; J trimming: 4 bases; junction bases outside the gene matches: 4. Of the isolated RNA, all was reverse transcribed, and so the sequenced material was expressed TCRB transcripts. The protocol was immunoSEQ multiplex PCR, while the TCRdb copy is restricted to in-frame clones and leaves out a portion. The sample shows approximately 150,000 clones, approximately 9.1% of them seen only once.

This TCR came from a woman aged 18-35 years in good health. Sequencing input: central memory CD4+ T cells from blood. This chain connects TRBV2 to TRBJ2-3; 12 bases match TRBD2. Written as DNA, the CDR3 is TGTGCCAGCAGTCCGACTAGCGGGAGATCAGATACGCAGTATTTT. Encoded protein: CASSPTSGRSDTQYF.